This note documents a single TCR beta chain sequence. Time point specified: pre-sensitization, week 0. The sample's treatment: therapeutic diphenylcyclopropenone sensitization with weekly scalp DPC. CDR3 length equals 15 residues. CDR1 and CDR2 (germline): LGHNA, YSLEER. The V gene lost 0 bases and the J gene lost 1 base, with 8 bases spanning the gap. In the library, unique molecular identifiers were attached to individual cDNA molecules. One entry per CDR3 protein results from TCRdb running MiXCR on the RACE reads. The sample holds about 180,000 distinct CDR3 sequences, around 30% seen once. The data are from a study of human T cells and chemical hapten exposure.

The source was whole blood, collected in connection with sensitization to the hapten diphenylcyclopropenone (DPC). This TCR came from a woman younger than 45 with alopecia areata. Some clones in this sample may be carry-over from other donors' samples. J is TRBJ2-3 and V is TRBV4-3, with a weak D call TRBD1 (5 bases). Written as DNA, the CDR3 is TGCGCCAGCAGCCAAGATCTAGGGGGCACAGATACGCAGTATTTT. It codes for CASSQDLGGTDTQYF.